The rows below give T cell receptor beta chains drawn from one sample of a study of a mutant IDH1 vaccine in newly diagnosed glioma. These receptors' targets are unknown. The data were produced by immunoSEQ multiplex PCR, yet TCRdb's version contains in-frame clones alone and is incomplete. The profile shows roughly 68,000 clones, roughly four fifths of them singletons. Specimen: PBMCs, collected from a glioma patient whose treatment included an IDH1 peptide vaccine. These receptors were obtained from a man between 45 and 60 years old with glioma. Each CDR3 is given with its conserved first and last residue. Each record gives: CDR3 protein, CDR3 DNA, D gene, clone size, V gene, J gene. D genes are given only for firm matches. Size is omitted from some rows. Given values are once, few, many or a class for expanded clones.

CASSRQGGDTEAFF	TGTGCCAGCAGTCGACAGGGTGGGGACACTGAAGCTTTCTTT	TRBD1	NA	TRBV6-1	TRBJ1-1
CASSISTGSSYEQYF	TGTGCCAGTAGTATATCGACAGGGAGCTCCTACGAGCAGTACTTC	TRBD1	medium-sized	TRBV19	TRBJ2-7
CASSTAGETQYF	TGTGCCAGTAGTACAGCCGGGGAGACCCAGTACTTC	NA	NA	TRBV19	TRBJ2-5
CAIRVSWDRLLNSYEQYF	TGTGCCATCAGGGTGTCCTGGGACAGGCTTCTTAACTCCTACGAGCAGTACTTC	TRBD1	NA	TRBV10-3	TRBJ2-7
CASSFPPEGPYNEQFF	TGTGCCAGCAGTTTCCCCCCGGAGGGCCCCTACAATGAGCAGTTCTTC	NA	NA	TRBV27	TRBJ2-1
CASGQDYEQYF	TGTGCCAGTGGACAGGACTACGAGCAGTACTTC	TRBD1	once	TRBV19	TRBJ2-7
CASSEDDGSSYNSPLHF	TGTGCCAGCAGTGAAGACGACGGTAGCTCCTATAATTCACCCCTCCACTTT	NA	NA	TRBV2	TRBJ1-6
CASSLSIKDSVYEQFF	TGTGCCAGCAGTTTATCGATCAAAGACAGTGTCTATGAGCAGTTCTTC	NA	NA	TRBV27	TRBJ2-1
CASSPPTSGGYNEQFF	TGTGCCAGCTCACCCCCGACTAGCGGGGGGTACAATGAGCAGTTCTTC	TRBD2	NA	TRBV18	TRBJ2-1
CASSLDEGRTEAFF	TGCGCCAGCAGCTTGGATGAGGGGAGGACTGAAGCTTTCTTT	NA	few	TRBV5-1	TRBJ1-1
CASSQTGGNQPQHF	TGTGCCAGCAGTCAAACAGGGGGCAATCAGCCCCAGCATTTT	TRBD1	NA	TRBV27	TRBJ1-5
CASSFGTRNEQFF	TGTGCCAGCAGCTTCGGGACTCGGAATGAGCAGTTCTTC	NA	once	TRBV5-6	TRBJ2-1
CSVEETSREQYF	TGCAGCGTTGAGGAGACTAGCCGTGAGCAGTACTTC	TRBD2	NA	TRBV29-1	TRBJ2-7
CASSQDAAGGPYEQYF	TGCGCCAGCAGCCAAGATGCCGCGGGGGGGCCGTACGAGCAGTACTTC	TRBD2	NA	TRBV4-3	TRBJ2-7
CASSLGLLRGADYGYTF	TGTGCCAGCAGCTTAGGCCTCTTGAGGGGCGCCGACTATGGCTACACCTTC	NA	NA	TRBV13	TRBJ1-2
CASSQSGSGEKLFF	TGTGCCAGCAGCCAGTCGGGGTCGGGTGAAAAACTGTTTTTT	NA	NA	TRBV14	TRBJ1-4
CASSQGSRGHTEAFF	TGCGCCAGCAGCCAAGGGTCCAGGGGGCATACTGAAGCTTTCTTT	TRBD1	NA	TRBV4-1	TRBJ1-1
CASSVDERRGELFF	TGTGCCAGCAGCGTAGACGAAAGGCGCGGGGAGCTGTTTTTT	NA	NA	TRBV9	TRBJ2-2
CAWDTGVGNTIYF	TGTGCCTGGGATACAGGGGTAGGAAACACCATATATTTT	TRBD1	NA	TRBV30	TRBJ1-3
CASSPGLLSNQPQHF	TGTGCCAGTAGTCCAGGCTTACTTAGCAATCAGCCCCAGCATTTT	NA	NA	TRBV19	TRBJ1-5
CASSLLLADGTDTQYF	TGTGCCAGCAGCCTCCTACTAGCCGATGGGACAGATACGCAGTATTTT	NA	once	TRBV4-2	TRBJ2-3
CASSLASQWGPYEQYF	TGTGCCAGCAGTTTAGCAAGCCAGTGGGGTCCCTACGAGCAGTACTTC	NA	NA	TRBV28	TRBJ2-7
CASSEDREAGGELFF	TGTGCCAGCAGCGAGGACAGGGAGGCGGGCGGGGAGCTGTTTTTT	TRBD1	NA	TRBV9	TRBJ2-2
CASSFGGLQDYGYTF	TGTGCCAGCAGCTTCGGGGGACTTCAGGACTATGGCTACACCTTC	NA	NA	TRBV5-6	TRBJ1-2
CASSLNGGGGNQPQHF	TGTGCCAGCAGCTTAAACGGGGGAGGCGGCAATCAGCCCCAGCATTTT	NA	NA	TRBV11-2	TRBJ1-5
CASSRTGGGDTQYF	TGTGCCAGCAGTCGGACAGGGGGAGGAGATACGCAGTATTTT	TRBD1	once	TRBV2	TRBJ2-3
CASARQGQETQYF	TGTGCCAGCGCGAGACAGGGACAAGAGACCCAGTACTTC	TRBD1	NA	TRBV7-2	TRBJ2-5
CSAGQGEKLFF	TGCAGTGCCGGACAGGGGGAAAAACTGTTTTTT	TRBD1	NA	TRBV20-1	TRBJ1-4
CASSGGPSNQPQHF	TGTGCCAGCAGTGGCGGCCCTTCCAATCAGCCCCAGCATTTT	NA	NA	TRBV6-1	TRBJ1-5
CASSRSLALGETQYF	TGTGCCAGCAGCCGCAGTCTCGCCCTAGGTGAGACCCAGTACTTC	NA	NA	TRBV7-2	TRBJ2-5
CASSPGQGVYEQYF	TGTGCCAGCAGTCCGGGACAGGGGGTCTACGAGCAGTACTTC	TRBD1	NA	TRBV2	TRBJ2-7
CASGQEETQYF	TGCGCCAGCGGACAGGAAGAGACCCAGTACTTC	TRBD1	few	TRBV5-1	TRBJ2-5
CASSEPGGSRYSNQPQHF	TGCGCCAGCAGTGAACCCGGGGGATCTCGTTATAGCAATCAGCCCCAGCATTTT	NA	few	TRBV10-2	TRBJ1-5
CASSPEANYGYTF	TGTGCCAGCAGTCCGGAGGCTAACTATGGCTACACCTTC	NA	NA	TRBV6-7	TRBJ1-2
CASSRGQVHTEAFF	TGTGCCAGCAGTCGAGGACAGGTCCACACTGAAGCTTTCTTT	TRBD1	few	TRBV6-5	TRBJ1-1
CASKERLNEKLFF	TGTGCCAGCAAAGAACGGCTAAATGAAAAACTGTTTTTT	NA	NA	TRBV27	TRBJ1-4
CASTDRGEDNEKLFF	TGTGCCAGCACCGACAGGGGCGAGGATAATGAAAAACTGTTTTTT	TRBD1	once	TRBV2	TRBJ1-4
CASSRVDRDSGYTF	TGTGCCAGCAGCCGCGTGGACAGGGATAGCGGCTACACCTTC	TRBD1	once	TRBV6-6	TRBJ1-2
CASSLLNNSPLHF	TGTGCCAGCAGTCTTCTTAATAATTCACCCCTCCACTTT	NA	NA	TRBV6-5	TRBJ1-6
CASQSSRNNQPQHF	TGTGCCAGCCAATCTTCGAGGAACAATCAGCCCCAGCATTTT	NA	few	TRBV18	TRBJ1-5
CSVPNRVDQETQYF	TGCAGCGTCCCAAACAGGGTCGACCAAGAGACCCAGTACTTC	NA	NA	TRBV29-1	TRBJ2-5
CASSVDRDNEQFF	TGTGCCAGCAGCGTAGACAGAGACAATGAGCAGTTCTTC	NA	NA	TRBV6-1	TRBJ2-1
CASSTLTGGTYEQYF	TGTGCCAGCAGCACTCTGACAGGGGGTACCTACGAGCAGTACTTC	TRBD1	NA	TRBV28	TRBJ2-7
CASSVASDTNTGELFF	TGTGCCAGCAGCGTAGCTTCCGACACGAACACCGGGGAGCTGTTTTTT	NA	NA	TRBV9	TRBJ2-2
CASSLGLLAEETQYF	TGTGCCAGCAGCTTGGGCCTACTAGCGGAAGAGACCCAGTACTTC	TRBD2	NA	TRBV7-9	TRBJ2-5
CASSQEKASGGLYEQYF	TGCGCCAGCAGCCAAGAAAAGGCTAGCGGGGGGTTGTACGAGCAGTACTTC	TRBD2	NA	TRBV4-3	TRBJ2-7
CAWSVGQGYGYTF	TGTGCCTGGAGTGTAGGACAGGGCTATGGCTACACCTTC	TRBD1	NA	TRBV30	TRBJ1-2
CASSLYRGIDTGELFF	TGTGCCAGCAGCTTGTACAGGGGAATTGACACCGGGGAGCTGTTTTTT	TRBD1	once	TRBV5-4	TRBJ2-2
CASRTAGAGELFF	TGTGCCAGCAGGACTGCAGGGGCCGGGGAGCTGTTTTTT	NA	NA	TRBV6-5	TRBJ2-2
CASSLGQGGNQPQHF	TGTGCCAGCAGCTTAGGACAGGGAGGAAATCAGCCCCAGCATTTT	TRBD1	NA	TRBV5-6	TRBJ1-5
CASSLGIQIGNQPQHF	TGTGCCAGCAGCTTAGGGATACAGATAGGCAATCAGCCCCAGCATTTT	NA	NA	TRBV7-2	TRBJ1-5
CAWSDPRRGQPQHF	TGTGCCTGGAGTGATCCCCGCCGTGGACAGCCCCAGCATTTT	NA	few	TRBV30	TRBJ1-5
CASSYSGLPSFF	TGTGCCAGCAGTTACTCGGGACTCCCGTCTTTCTTT	NA	NA	TRBV6-5	TRBJ1-1
CASSLKGTRGEQYF	TGTGCCAGCAGCCTGAAGGGGACGCGGGGCGAGCAGTACTTC	NA	NA	TRBV14	TRBJ2-7
CASSLMGPGSGANVLTF	TGCGCCAGCAGCTTGATGGGGCCCGGATCTGGGGCCAACGTCCTGACTTTC	NA	once	TRBV5-1	TRBJ2-6
CAIRDGSYEQYF	TGTGCCATCAGGGACGGCTCCTACGAGCAGTACTTC	NA	once	TRBV10-3	TRBJ2-7
CASSPRQGANYGYTF	TGTGCCAGCAGCCCCCGACAGGGGGCTAACTATGGCTACACCTTC	TRBD1	NA	TRBV5-4	TRBJ1-2
CASSQLLGSYNEQFF	TGCGCCAGCAGCCAATTACTTGGTTCCTACAATGAGCAGTTCTTC	NA	NA	TRBV4-3	TRBJ2-1
CASSFSGTYNEQFF	TGCGCCAGCAGCTTCTCCGGGACTTACAATGAGCAGTTCTTC	NA	NA	TRBV5-1	TRBJ2-1